This TCR beta chain came from a study of T cells after yellow fever vaccination (dated by TCRdb to the late 2010s). With regard to the full study: The SMART-Seq v4 Ultra Low Input RNA kit was used to prepare libraries from fractions with low cell numbers. To track T-cell clones before and after primary and booster YFV17D yellow fever vaccination, bulk TCR alpha and beta repertoires were sequenced longitudinally. Two healthy male donors, one aged 18 to 29 and one aged 30 to 40 years, were included in the cohort. Blood was drawn at multiple timepoints before and after primary and secondary immunization, with bulk PBMC replicates and cell subsets isolated. Results the study describes overall, beyond this receptor: A small share of clonotypes was detected in both CD4 and CD8 compartments, with the overlap likely arising from convergent recombination. The secondary T-cell response was found to be weaker but faster than the primary response, with a peak reached on day 5 rather than on day 15. Most clones expanded after primary vaccination (96% of CD4 and approximately 86% of CD8) were re-detected after the booster, suggesting that broad memory maintenance occurred. Computational filtering was needed because FACS-sorted repertoires could contain abundant contaminating clonotypes from the bulk population. Because only a couple of donors were included in the study, the extent to which the findings can be generalized is limited.

On this clonotype: Its antigen target is currently unknown. There are no base qualities to consult, and no much larger clone falls within one base.

V is trimmed back by 4 bases and J by 5 bases, and the junction contains 4 bases that no gene match accounts for. For CDR1 and CDR2, the germline V gene (reference sequence) lists MNHNY and SVGAGI. Inclusive of the bounding cysteine and phenylalanine, the CDR3 is 15 residues long. Just the 45-base CDR3 DNA is kept, in frame starting at base 1. The sequencer was an Illumina NovaSeq 6000. TCR cDNA was synthesized by 5'RACE template switching, through which a universal primer site and unique molecular identifiers were introduced. Priming of cDNA synthesis was performed from both the TCR alpha and TCR beta constant segments. Two PCR steps were used to amplify libraries, with sample barcodes and sequencing adapters being added in the second step. Libraries were sequenced on Illumina HiSeq 2500 (2x100 bp) or NovaSeq (2x150 bp). In the source study's methods: Reads were demultiplexed and collapsed into UMI consensus sequences with MIGEC, and V(D)J alignment was performed with MiXCR. Vaccine-responding clonotypes were defined with edgeR using replicate PBMC samples, requiring FDR below 0.01 and a log2 fold change above 5 up to day 15. CD4 or CD8 identity was assigned to each bulk clonotype according to whether the clonotype was present at higher abundance in the sequenced CD4 repertoire or the sequenced CD8 repertoire. TCRdb reanalyzed the raw reads on its own, using fastp at Q25 for trimming and MiXCR for clone calling, and kept in-frame beta chains. Each entry is one CDR3 protein sequence, shown with its most common DNA and genes. These V and J calls are TCRdb output, not the study's own analysis. The sample table contains hundreds of thousands of distinct CDR3 sequences; only one count was recorded for under 20% of them. Of the sample, roughly a sixth is held by the ten largest clones.

This specimen's treatment or condition label, interpreted: live attenuated yellow fever vaccine strain. At each blood-draw timepoint, two biological replicates of bulk PBMCs were obtained. PBMCs were isolated from peripheral blood using a standard Ficoll-Paque protocol. RNA was extracted with TriZol from bulk PBMCs, CD4 and CD8 fractions, and dextramer-positive and dextramer-negative fractions. The sequencing used PBMCs, collected before the yellow fever booster vaccination. This TCR was recovered from a man younger than 30 who received the YFV17D yellow fever vaccine. The chain joins TRBV6-6 to TRBJ2-5, and TRBD2 aligns with 13 junction nucleotides. The CDR3 reads as follows: CASSSRLAGGETQYF. The sequenced DNA is TGTGCCAGCAGTTCCCGACTAGCGGGGGGCGAGACCCAGTACTTC.